Listed below are T cell receptor beta chains from one sample, sequenced in a study of neurological immune-mediated disorders. TCRdb re-derived calls from the 5' RACE reads in MiXCR, one entry per CDR3 protein. The profile shows tens of thousands of distinct CDR3 sequences, about an eighth of them singletons. The sample was PBMCs. These receptors were taken from a man in his 60s in good health. CDR3s leave out the opening cysteine and the closing phenylalanine or tryptophan. Each record gives: D gene, V gene, J gene, CDR3 protein. A D gene is named only where the DNA matches it firmly.

D gene: TRBD1
V gene: TRBV6-2/TRBV6-3
J gene: TRBJ1-1
CDR3 protein: ASTRRQGRGTEAF

D gene: NA
V gene: TRBV7-2
J gene: TRBJ1-2
CDR3 protein: ASSLPRNSGSSYYGYT

D gene: TRBD1
V gene: TRBV7-2
J gene: TRBJ1-1
CDR3 protein: ASSPSGQFGTEAF

D gene: NA
V gene: TRBV15
J gene: TRBJ2-1
CDR3 protein: ATSIREHSYNEQF

D gene: NA
V gene: TRBV5-1
J gene: TRBJ1-1
CDR3 protein: ACRNGGYTEAF

D gene: NA
V gene: TRBV14
J gene: TRBJ1-4
CDR3 protein: ASSQDRWEKLF

D gene: TRBD1
V gene: TRBV7-9
J gene: TRBJ2-2
CDR3 protein: ASSLNRGNTGELF

D gene: TRBD2
V gene: TRBV4-3
J gene: TRBJ2-3
CDR3 protein: ASSHELTRTSGGPDTQY

D gene: TRBD2
V gene: TRBV6-2/TRBV6-3
J gene: TRBJ2-5
CDR3 protein: ASRPGGTSGALRGQY

D gene: NA
V gene: TRBV5-5
J gene: TRBJ2-7
CDR3 protein: ASSLTGLGEQY

D gene: NA
V gene: TRBV7-9
J gene: TRBJ2-5
CDR3 protein: ASTDSQETQY

D gene: NA
V gene: TRBV7-9
J gene: TRBJ1-1
CDR3 protein: ASQDGAGNTEAF

D gene: TRBD1
V gene: TRBV4-3
J gene: TRBJ2-3
CDR3 protein: ASSHVDREDTQY

D gene: NA
V gene: TRBV5-1
J gene: TRBJ2-5
CDR3 protein: ASRILLDGETQY

D gene: TRBD1
V gene: TRBV12-3/TRBV12-4
J gene: TRBJ1-3
CDR3 protein: ASSLRGGGNTIY

D gene: NA
V gene: TRBV20-1
J gene: TRBJ1-5
CDR3 protein: SARESGGEHQPQH

D gene: TRBD2
V gene: TRBV9
J gene: TRBJ2-7
CDR3 protein: ASSVGMERGAPYEQY

D gene: TRBD1
V gene: TRBV7-2
J gene: TRBJ2-7
CDR3 protein: ASTGGQGAYEQY

D gene: TRBD1
V gene: TRBV7-2
J gene: TRBJ2-5
CDR3 protein: ASSLGGGRGFQETQY

D gene: NA
V gene: TRBV7-8
J gene: TRBJ1-1
CDR3 protein: ASSLSRGAGTEAF

D gene: NA
V gene: TRBV15
J gene: TRBJ1-1
CDR3 protein: ATSRDLVNTEAF

D gene: TRBD1
V gene: TRBV12-3/TRBV12-4
J gene: TRBJ2-2
CDR3 protein: ASSTLTGAGELF

D gene: NA
V gene: TRBV7-2
J gene: TRBJ2-7
CDR3 protein: ASSLGGEGPSSYEQY

D gene: NA
V gene: TRBV5-1
J gene: TRBJ2-1
CDR3 protein: ASSLVVGPDNEQF

D gene: TRBD2
V gene: TRBV7-9
J gene: TRBJ2-1
CDR3 protein: ASSYSGGEQF

D gene: NA
V gene: TRBV3-1
J gene: TRBJ1-1
CDR3 protein: ASSQVAAGTEAF

D gene: TRBD1
V gene: TRBV7-2
J gene: TRBJ2-5
CDR3 protein: ASSSRLGQLKETQY

D gene: NA
V gene: TRBV7-6
J gene: TRBJ1-6
CDR3 protein: ASSLYSDSPLH

D gene: TRBD2
V gene: TRBV29-1
J gene: TRBJ2-1
CDR3 protein: SAGTSPPLVEF

D gene: NA
V gene: TRBV6-2/TRBV6-3
J gene: TRBJ1-2
CDR3 protein: ASSSLRQLKADYGYT

D gene: NA
V gene: TRBV12-3/TRBV12-4
J gene: TRBJ2-5
CDR3 protein: ASSLAGGGRVD

D gene: TRBD1
V gene: TRBV20-1
J gene: TRBJ2-2
CDR3 protein: SATGQGVTGELF

D gene: NA
V gene: TRBV7-9
J gene: TRBJ1-2
CDR3 protein: ASSLADSYGYT

D gene: TRBD2
V gene: TRBV7-3
J gene: TRBJ2-1
CDR3 protein: ASSSLAGVGNEQF

D gene: NA
V gene: TRBV7-8
J gene: TRBJ2-7
CDR3 protein: ASSPDWDEQY

D gene: NA
V gene: TRBV7-9
J gene: TRBJ1-2
CDR3 protein: ASSDAYGYT

D gene: NA
V gene: TRBV7-2
J gene: TRBJ2-6
CDR3 protein: ASSLRQRFSSGANVLT

D gene: TRBD2
V gene: TRBV29-1
J gene: TRBJ2-2
CDR3 protein: SARTSVNGGELF

D gene: NA
V gene: TRBV6-5
J gene: TRBJ1-6
CDR3 protein: ASRPTGLNSPLH

D gene: NA
V gene: TRBV5-1
J gene: TRBJ1-6
CDR3 protein: ASSLDAGSSYNSPLH

D gene: TRBD1
V gene: TRBV19
J gene: TRBJ1-1
CDR3 protein: ASSPTGKNTEAF

D gene: NA
V gene: TRBV7-2
J gene: TRBJ1-2
CDR3 protein: ASSPSGGGSVGYT

D gene: NA
V gene: TRBV28
J gene: TRBJ2-5
CDR3 protein: ASRNRRTQY

D gene: NA
V gene: TRBV6-6
J gene: TRBJ2-3
CDR3 protein: ATRTGRGPDTQY

D gene: TRBD1
V gene: TRBV18
J gene: TRBJ2-5
CDR3 protein: ASSPPDRGGTQY

D gene: TRBD1
V gene: TRBV25-1
J gene: TRBJ1-6
CDR3 protein: ASSAWTGGAYSPLH

D gene: NA
V gene: TRBV5-1
J gene: TRBJ2-7
CDR3 protein: ASSREYASEQY

D gene: NA
V gene: TRBV2
J gene: TRBJ1-1
CDR3 protein: ASSEALGAGTEAF

D gene: NA
V gene: TRBV5-1
J gene: TRBJ1-6
CDR3 protein: ASSPQSGRDEGALH

D gene: NA
V gene: TRBV5-5
J gene: TRBJ1-1
CDR3 protein: ASSLTLWGDTEAF

D gene: NA
V gene: TRBV6-5
J gene: TRBJ1-1
CDR3 protein: ASSYGRATEAF

D gene: NA
V gene: TRBV10-3
J gene: TRBJ2-3
CDR3 protein: AITEGTRTDTQY

D gene: TRBD2
V gene: TRBV12-3/TRBV12-4
J gene: TRBJ2-5
CDR3 protein: ATGKAGPRETQY

D gene: NA
V gene: TRBV7-2
J gene: TRBJ1-1
CDR3 protein: ASSSSAGINEAF

D gene: NA
V gene: TRBV5-5
J gene: TRBJ2-2
CDR3 protein: ASSLSPTGELF

D gene: NA
V gene: TRBV7-9
J gene: TRBJ1-2
CDR3 protein: ASSPGRENGYT

D gene: NA
V gene: TRBV7-8
J gene: TRBJ2-3
CDR3 protein: ASTPGTTDTQY

D gene: NA
V gene: TRBV12-3/TRBV12-4
J gene: TRBJ1-2
CDR3 protein: ASSSTQRVGYHGYT

D gene: TRBD2
V gene: TRBV7-6
J gene: TRBJ2-1
CDR3 protein: ASSLVAGGSSYNEQF